Detailed here is one T cell receptor (beta chain). This record belongs to a study of T cell repertoires in breast cancer. Trimming left V 5 bases short and J 4 bases short, with 15 bases between. CDR1 and CDR2 from the germline V gene are SGHRS and YFSETQ. CDR3 size: 15 residues. The expanded emulsion RT-PCR method captured paired alpha and beta chains from CD8+ T cells. Unpaired genes were suppressed by blocking oligonucleotides during a second nested PCR. TCRdb passed the emulsion pairing reads through MiXCR, listing each CDR3 protein once. Among about 40,000 distinct CDR3 sequences listed, roughly 42% were seen once.

The sequenced sample consisted of CD8+ T cells. The TCR sequence derives from a pool of human donors with breast cancer or a healthy control (not recorded which). The chain has TRBV5-1 and TRBJ2-2, with D perhaps matching TRBD2 (6 bases). CDR3 in amino acids: CASSNRMGGTGELFF. CDR3 sequence (DNA): TGCGCCAGCAGTAACCGGATGGGGGGCACCGGGGAGCTGTTTTTT.